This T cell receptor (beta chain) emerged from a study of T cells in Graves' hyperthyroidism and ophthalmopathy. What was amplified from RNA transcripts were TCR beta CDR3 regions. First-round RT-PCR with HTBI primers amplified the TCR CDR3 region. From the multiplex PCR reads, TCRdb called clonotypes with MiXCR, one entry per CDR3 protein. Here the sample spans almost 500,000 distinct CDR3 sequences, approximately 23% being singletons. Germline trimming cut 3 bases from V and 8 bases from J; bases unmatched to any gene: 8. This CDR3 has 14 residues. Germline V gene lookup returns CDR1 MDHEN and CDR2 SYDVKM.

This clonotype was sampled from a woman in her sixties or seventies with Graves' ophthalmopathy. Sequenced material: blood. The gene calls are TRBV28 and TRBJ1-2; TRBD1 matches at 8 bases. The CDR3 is CASSFRQGSWGYTF. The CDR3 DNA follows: TGTGCCAGCAGTTTCCGACAGGGGTCGTGGGGCTACACCTTC.